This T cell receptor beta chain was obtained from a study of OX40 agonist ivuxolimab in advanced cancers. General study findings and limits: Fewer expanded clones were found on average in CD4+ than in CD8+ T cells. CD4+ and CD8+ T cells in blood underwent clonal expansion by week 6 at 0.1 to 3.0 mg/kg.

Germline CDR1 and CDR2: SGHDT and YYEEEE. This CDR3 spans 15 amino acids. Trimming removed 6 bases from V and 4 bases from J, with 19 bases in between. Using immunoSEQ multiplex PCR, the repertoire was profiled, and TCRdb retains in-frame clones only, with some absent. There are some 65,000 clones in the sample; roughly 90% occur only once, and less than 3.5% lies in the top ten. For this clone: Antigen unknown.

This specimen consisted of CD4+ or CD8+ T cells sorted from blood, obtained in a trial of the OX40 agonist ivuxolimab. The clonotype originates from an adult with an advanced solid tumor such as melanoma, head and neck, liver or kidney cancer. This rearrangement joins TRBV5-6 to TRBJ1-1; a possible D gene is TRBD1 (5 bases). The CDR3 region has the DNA TGTGCCAGCACATTCCAGGGCTCGGGCCCCACTGAAGCTTTCTTT. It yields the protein CASTFQGSGPTEAFF.